What follows are 12 T cell receptor beta chains derived from one specimen sequenced in a study of T cells in Graves' hyperthyroidism and ophthalmopathy. RNA transcripts were the template for amplifying TCR beta CDR3 regions. A first-round RT-PCR of the TCR CDR3 used the HTBI primer set. TCRdb processed the multiplex PCR reads anew with MiXCR; each CDR3 protein has one entry. The sample holds fewer than 800,000 distinct CDR3 sequences, roughly 15% seen once. The sample comprised blood. These receptors originate from a man younger than 35 with Graves' hyperthyroidism.

This clonotype was counted ten times or more. The V call is TRBV7-8, the J call TRBJ2-7; TRBD1 might be the D (5 bases). This CDR3 has 16 residues. Trimming removed 2 bases from V and 5 bases from J, with 19 bases in between. CDR1 SGHVS and CDR2 FQNEAQ come from the germline V gene. CDR3 sequence reads: CASSLRPGQGSHEQYF. In DNA form, the CDR3 reads TGTGCCAGCAGCTTACGACCTGGGCAGGGTTCCCACGAGCAGTACTTC.

This clonotype was counted ten times or more. The chain recombines TRBV20-1 with TRBJ2-7; maybe TRBD2 (6 bases). The CDR3 totals 15 residues. Trimming took 3 bases from V and 5 from J, leaving 20 bases between them. Germline V lookup: CDR1 DFQATT, CDR2 SNEGSKA (reference sequence). CDR3 DNA: TGCAGTGCTAGCGGGGGAGAGGGAGTGAGGGACGAGCAGTACTTC. Its protein product is CSASGGEGVRDEQYF.

This clonotype was recorded a few times. This chain connects TRBV27 to TRBJ2-5; 7 bases are a match to TRBD1. V lost 3 bases to trimming and J lost 5 bases; unmatched junction nucleotides: 6. The V gene's germline CDR1 is MNHEY and CDR2 SMNVEV (reference sequence). The CDR3 is 14 residues long. The CDR3 reads CASSFLGGAETQYF. DNA of the CDR3: TGTGCCAGCAGTTTCTTAGGGGGCGCGGAGACCCAGTACTTC.

The chain recombines TRBV2 with TRBJ2-1, with 9 bases aligning to TRBD2. Looked up from germline, CDR1 is SNHLY and CDR2 is FYNNEI. CDR3 length: 15 residues. V dropped 3 bases and J dropped 12; count of bases not matched to a gene: 12. This chain's CDR3 is CASSDVGGRGSGQFF. CDR3 in DNA: TGTGCCAGCAGTGATGTGGGCGGGAGGGGATCAGGGCAGTTCTTC.

The chain uses TRBV7-9 and TRBJ2-1, with 7 bases fitting TRBD2. The CDR3 has 19 amino acids. The germline CDR1 and CDR2 sequences are SEHNR and FQNEAQ (reference sequence). The junction had 16 bases not matched to a gene; V was cut back by 5 bases and J by 0 bases. As DNA, the CDR3 is TGTGCCAGCAGCCCAGCCCGCGCGGGAGAAACGCTCTCCTACAATGAGCAGTTCTTC. Its translation is CASSPARAGETLSYNEQFF.

For this clonotype: A clone one base away is much larger, so this may be a read error. This chain joins TRBV19 and TRBJ1-2, with TRBD1 matching over 7 bases. Germline-derived CDR1 and CDR2 are LNHDA and SQIVND (reference sequence). This CDR3 region has 15 residues. The CDR3 nucleotides are TGTCCCAGTAGTATAACGCGACAGGGAGCCTATGGCTACACCTTC. Translation: CPSSITRQGAYGYTF.

This clonotype occurred a few times. This chain connects TRBV24-1 to TRBJ2-1; D call uncertain. Germline V gene sequence: CDR1 KGHDR, CDR2 SFDVKD. V lost 4 bases and J lost 0, with 6 bases in between. The CDR3 length is 14 residues. CDR3 amino acids: CATSDRSSYNEQFF. CDR3 sequence (DNA): TGTGCCACCAGTGACCGGAGCTCCTACAATGAGCAGTTCTTC.

This clonotype was seen ten or more times. The chain uses TRBV12-3 or TRBV12-4 and TRBJ2-1, with D possibly TRBD2 on 5 matching bases. The CDR3 consists of 15 residues. V lost 7 bases and J lost 8, with 21 bases in between. DNA for the CDR3: TGTGCCAGCAACCGAGCGGAACCCAACAATGATGAGCAGTTCTTC. Translation gives CASNRAEPNNDEQFF.

DNA of the CDR3: TGTGCCAGCAGCCAGACTAGCGGGTCAAGCTCCTACAATGAGCAGTTCTTC. Amino acid sequence: CASSQTSGSSSYNEQFF. This rearrangement joins TRBV14 to TRBJ2-1; 10 bases fit TRBD2. V trimming: 3 bases; J trimming: 0 bases; junction bases outside the gene matches: 5. This CDR3 is built from 17 residues. Germline CDR1 and CDR2: SGHDN and FVKESK.

This clonotype was observed at least ten times. This chain uses TRBV4-1 with TRBJ1-5; TRBD1 aligns across 9 bases. The CDR3 has 14 amino acids. Per the germline V gene, CDR1 is MGHRA and CDR2 is YSYEKL. The junction had 6 bases not matched to a gene; V was cut back by 6 bases and J by 6 bases. The CDR3 coding sequence is TGCGCCAGCAGAGGGACAGGGTTCAGTCAGCCCCAGCATTTT. It encodes CASRGTGFSQPQHF.

This clonotype was detected a few times. The chain couples TRBV20-1 to TRBJ1-1; D may be TRBD1 (6 bases). The germline V gene has CDR1 DFQATT and CDR2 SNEGSKA (reference sequence). The CDR3 loop spans 13 amino acids. V was pared by 6 bases and J by 1 base, with 12 bases between. The CDR3 sequence: CSAEKTGNTEAFF. CDR3 DNA: TGCAGTGCGGAGAAGACAGGGAACACTGAAGCTTTCTTT.

V is TRBV7-3 and J is TRBJ1-6; 7 bases fit TRBD1. The CDR3 extends over 15 amino acids. The germline gives CDR1 SGHTA, CDR2 FQGTGA. J was trimmed by 11 bases and V by 0 bases; bases with no gene match: 7. CDR3 sequence reads: CASSLTGTASAPLHF. CDR3 DNA sequence: TGTGCCAGCAGCTTAACCGGGACAGCCTCGGCACCCCTCCACTTT. Using reference TRBV7-3 and TRBJ1-6 for the parts outside the CDR3, the full variable domain is GAGVSQTPSNKVTEKGKYVELRCDPISGHTALYWYRQSLGQGPEFLIYFQGTGAADDSGLPNDRFFAVRPEGSVSTLKIQRTERGDSAVYLCASSLTGTASAPLHFGNGTRLTVT.